This entry lists 30 T cell receptor beta chains sequenced from one sample in a study of neoadjuvant nivolumab and ipilimumab in lung cancer. Assay used: immunoSEQ multiplex PCR; TCRdb lists only in-frame clones, some missing. The sample contains under 3,500 clones, 88% of which appear only once. The sample here was tumor tissue, taken after neoadjuvant nivolumab, alone or with ipilimumab, at or shortly before surgery. The source of these receptors is an adult with non-small cell lung cancer.

The chain employs TRBV6-1 and TRBJ2-7; 7 positions match TRBD1. In germline, CDR1 is MNHNS, CDR2 SASEGT. This CDR3 comprises 13 residues. Trimming at V came to 10 bases and at J to 6 bases, leaving 12 bases not matched to a gene. CDR3: CATLSDRAREQYF. CDR3 sequence (DNA): TGTGCCACCCTCTCCGACAGGGCCCGCGAGCAGTACTTC.

V is TRBV10-3 and J is TRBJ2-7, with 14 bases lining up with TRBD2. After removal of 4 bases from V and 1 base from J, the junction contained 3 bases not matched to a gene. Germline values: CDR1 ENHRY, CDR2 SYGVKD. The CDR3 spans 16 residues. The CDR3 loop reads CAISGGLAGASYEQYF. The CDR3 bases are TGTGCCATCAGTGGGGGACTAGCGGGAGCGTCCTACGAGCAGTACTTC.

J is TRBJ1-1 and V is TRBV6-1, with TRBD1 matching 7 bases. The germline V gene encodes CDR1 MNHNS and CDR2 SASEGT. The CDR3 length is 13 residues. The V and J ends lost 4 bases and 6 bases, in that order; junction bases with no gene match: 5. The CDR3 protein is CASSGQGVAEAFF. The CDR3 DNA is TGTGCCAGCAGTGGACAGGGTGTCGCTGAAGCTTTCTTT.

The chain has TRBV7-3 and TRBJ2-1; D call uncertain. Germline V CDR1 and CDR2: SGHTA, FQGTGA. The CDR3 runs 13 residues. Trimming took 3 bases from V and 6 from J, leaving 9 bases between them. CDR3 in DNA: TGTGCCAGCAGCTTTGAATCCACCAATGAGCAGTTCTTC. Translated: CASSFESTNEQFF. The complete variable domain, with remaining parts taken from reference TRBV7-3 and TRBJ2-1, reads GAGVSQTPSNKVTEKGKYVELRCDPISGHTALYWYRQSLGQGPEFLIYFQGTGAADDSGLPNDRFFAVRPEGSVSTLKIQRTERGDSAVYLCASSFESTNEQFFGPGTRLTVL.

CDR3 in amino acids: CASSLKVTSGSPYEQYF. The CDR3 region has the DNA TGTGCCAGCAGTTTAAAAGTTACTAGCGGGAGTCCATACGAGCAGTACTTC. The J gene is TRBJ2-7, the V gene TRBV27, with TRBD2 matching over 11 bases. The germline V gene encodes CDR1 MNHEY and CDR2 SMNVEV (reference sequence). With V trimmed by 2 bases and J by 4 bases, 10 bases remained unmatched. This CDR3 region has 17 residues.

This chain joins TRBV27 and TRBJ1-1, with TRBD1 matching over 7 bases. Germline trimming cut 6 bases from V and 1 base from J; bases unmatched to any gene: 2. Germline loops: CDR1 MNHEY, CDR2 SMNVEV (reference sequence). The CDR3 covers 13 residues. The CDR3 protein is CASSWTGNTEAFF. DNA of the CDR3: TGTGCCAGCAGCTGGACAGGGAACACTGAAGCTTTCTTT.

The rearrangement uses TRBV20-1 and TRBJ2-3; no clear D gene. V lost 5 bases to trimming and J lost 7 bases, with 10 bases between them. CDR3 length: 11 residues. Germline V lookup: CDR1 DFQATT, CDR2 SNEGSKA (reference sequence). This chain's CDR3 is CSASRWNTQYF. The CDR3 nucleotides are TGCAGTGCTTCCCGGTGGAATACGCAGTATTTT.

This clone occurred once. The V and J genes are TRBV5-1 and TRBJ2-3; 7 nucleotides match TRBD1. J lost 0 bases, V lost 4 bases, and 2 bases had no gene match. Germline V gene sequence: CDR1 SGHRS, CDR2 YFSETQ. The CDR3 is 14 residues long. This chain's CDR3 is CASSPGQSTDTQYF. The CDR3 DNA reads as TGCGCCAGCAGCCCGGGACAGAGCACAGATACGCAGTATTTT.

The chain carries TRBV4-1 and TRBJ1-5; 12 bases are a match to TRBD1. The V gene's germline CDR1 is MGHRA and CDR2 YSYEKL. Trimming removed 5 bases from V and 2 bases from J; junction bases left unmatched: 10. The CDR3 consists of 18 residues. CDR3: CASSNWDRGQVGNQPQHF. CDR3 bases: TGCGCCAGCAGCAATTGGGACAGGGGGCAGGTGGGCAATCAGCCCCAGCATTTT.

This clone was found a few times. The CDR3 nucleotides read TGCGCCAGCAGCTTGGCCAGACTAGCGGGAGTGGAGACCCAGTACTTC. The encoded protein is CASSLARLAGVETQYF. The rearrangement joins TRBV5-1 to TRBJ2-5, with 12 bases identical to TRBD2. The germline CDR1 and CDR2 sequences are SGHRS and YFSETQ. V lost 0 bases and J lost 5; bases outside the gene matches: 5. The CDR3 is 16 amino acids.

This chain joins TRBV7-8 and TRBJ2-3; D is unclear. The V gene's germline CDR1 is SGHVS and CDR2 FQNEAQ. This CDR3 spans 13 amino acids. V gave up 1 base and J gave up 1 base, with 3 bases separating them. CDR3 loop: CASSLDRTDTQYF. In nucleotides, the CDR3 is TGTGCCAGCAGCTTAGACCGCACAGATACGCAGTATTTT.

This clone was seen a handful of times. The gene calls are TRBV5-1 and TRBJ1-2; TRBD1 is a possible D gene (6 bases). The CDR3 is made up of 14 amino acids. The germline gives CDR1 SGHRS, CDR2 YFSETQ. With 6 bases removed from V and 0 bases from J, the gap between germline ends came to 12 bases. The CDR3 DNA sequence: TGCGCCAGCAATCTGGACAGCTCTAACTATGGCTACACCTTC. It codes for CASNLDSSNYGYTF.

The chain links TRBV5-5 to TRBJ2-1; 8 nucleotides line up with TRBD1. The J segment lost 0 bases and the V segment lost 4 bases, leaving 3 bases of the junction unmatched. CDR3 length equals 15 residues. From germline, CDR1 is SGHKS and CDR2 YYEKEE (reference sequence). Here the CDR3 DNA reads TGTGCCAGCAGCAGGGACAGGAGCTCCTACAATGAGCAGTTCTTC. Translated: CASSRDRSSYNEQFF.

This CDR3 is CASSLAGGAKGYTF. The CDR3 DNA sequence: TGTGCCAGCAGTTTAGCAGGGGGCGCGAAAGGCTACACCTTC. The gene calls are TRBV28 and TRBJ1-2; 8 nucleotides agree with TRBD1. Looked up from germline, CDR1 is MDHEN and CDR2 is SYDVKM. The J segment lost 8 bases and the V segment lost 2 bases, leaving 7 bases of the junction unmatched. The CDR3 has 14 residues.

There are a few counts of this clone. Within the sample, other DNA sequences also encode this same CDR3. V is TRBV18 and J is TRBJ2-7; D unresolved. Trimming removed 2 bases from V and 4 bases from J, with 3 bases in between. This CDR3 has 11 residues. CDR1 and CDR2 (germline): KGHSH, LQKENI. The CDR3 here is CASSPGYEQYF. In nucleotides, the CDR3 is TGTGCCAGCTCACCAGGGTACGAGCAGTACTTC.

This chain joins TRBV12-5 and TRBJ2-1; 13 bases line up with TRBD2. This CDR3 spans 17 amino acids. The V gene's germline CDR1 is LGHNT and CDR2 FRNRAP. The V and J ends lost 7 bases and 5 bases, in that order; junction bases with no gene match: 11. The CDR3 DNA reads as TGTGCTAGTGCCGTTGATAGACTAGCGGGAGGAGACAATGAGCAGTTCTTC. This gives the protein CASAVDRLAGGDNEQFF.

J is TRBJ2-3 and V is TRBV2, with D unresolved. Trimming removed 6 bases at V and 3 bases at J, with 7 bases between. Germline CDR1 reads SNHLY; CDR2 reads FYNNEI. CDR3 length equals 12 residues. CDR3 loop: CASRRLTDTQYF. The CDR3, as DNA: TGTGCCAGCAGGAGACTGACAGATACGCAGTATTTT.

The chain couples TRBV7-2 to TRBJ1-5, with D possibly being TRBD1 (5 bases). From germline, CDR1 is SGHTA and CDR2 FQGNSA. CDR3 length: 15 residues. V was clipped by 3 bases and J by 1 base, with 10 bases between them. The chain's CDR3 is CASSLGEVSNQPQHF. In DNA, the CDR3 is TGTGCCAGCAGCTTGGGGGAGGTCAGCAATCAGCCCCAGCATTTT.

The chain has TRBV9 and TRBJ2-1; TRBD2 matches 7 bases. Losses at the gene ends were 2 bases for V and 0 bases for J; bases not matched to a gene: 2. The CDR3 is made up of 15 amino acids. The germline gives CDR1 SGDLS, CDR2 YYNGEE. The CDR3, as DNA: TGTGCCAGCAGCGTTGGACTAGGCTCCTACAATGAGCAGTTCTTC. It specifies CASSVGLGSYNEQFF.

This clone was recorded a few times. The rearrangement uses TRBV6-5 and TRBJ1-2; a weak D match, TRBD1 (6 bases). The ends were cut back, 0 bases at V and 4 bases at J, with 9 bases in the middle. Germline assignment: CDR1 MNHEY and CDR2 SVGAGI. The CDR3 has 14 residues. The CDR3 sequence is CASSYSGGGYGYTF. In nucleotides, the CDR3 is TGTGCCAGCAGTTACTCGGGAGGGGGCTATGGCTACACCTTC.

The chain has TRBV5-1 and TRBJ2-5, with TRBD2 as a possible D gene (6 bases). Germline lookup yields CDR1 SGHRS and CDR2 YFSETQ. V was shortened by 6 bases and J by 4 bases, with 16 bases between the two germline ends. This CDR3 contains 14 residues. This CDR3 is CASTQVGGAETQYF. CDR3 DNA sequence: TGCGCCAGCACCCAAGTCGGGGGAGCAGAGACCCAGTACTTC.

This clone appeared a few times. This chain connects TRBV5-1 to TRBJ2-1; a weak D match, TRBD1 (5 bases). The CDR3 spans 14 residues. The V end was cut by 4 bases, the J end by 0 bases, with 8 bases between. Germline V gene lookup returns CDR1 SGHRS and CDR2 YFSETQ. The CDR3, as DNA: TGCGCCAGCAGCCCAGGGTTCTCCTACAATGAGCAGTTCTTC. Its protein product is CASSPGFSYNEQFF.

DNA of the CDR3: TGTGCCAGCAGCGTCGGGACAGTTAACACCGGGGAGCTGTTTTTT. The encoded protein is CASSVGTVNTGELFF. The rearrangement uses TRBV9 and TRBJ2-2; 7 bases align to TRBD1. This CDR3 is 15 amino acids long. V shed 2 bases, J shed 2 bases, and the junction held 3 bases outside the gene matches. Germline values: CDR1 SGDLS, CDR2 YYNGEE.

The J gene is TRBJ2-7, the V gene TRBV29-1; TRBD1 agrees at 9 bases. Germline CDR1 reads SQVTM; CDR2 reads ANQGSEA. V gave up 5 bases and J gave up 6 bases; unmatched junction bases: 2. The CDR3 consists of 11 residues. CDR3 amino acids: CSVPQGAEQYF. The CDR3 DNA sequence: TGCAGCGTTCCACAGGGGGCCGAGCAGTACTTC.

The rearrangement uses TRBV5-4 and TRBJ2-5; D is possibly TRBD2 (5 bases). Trimming removed 2 bases from V and 5 bases from J, with 10 bases in between. Germline CDR1 and CDR2: SGHNT and YYREEE (reference sequence). This CDR3 has 13 residues. CDR3 residues: CASSFRGAETQYF. Here the CDR3 DNA reads TGTGCCAGCAGCTTCCGGGGAGCGGAGACCCAGTACTTC. Looking up the rest from reference TRBV5-4 and TRBJ2-5 gives the full variable domain: ETGVTQSPTHLIKTRGQQVTLRCSSQSGHNTVSWYQQALGQGPQFIFQYYREEENGRGNFPPRFSGLQFPNYSSELNVNALELDDSALYLCASSFRGAETQYFGPGTRLLVL.

The rearrangement uses TRBV4-1 and TRBJ1-2; 7 positions match TRBD1. Germline V lookup: CDR1 MGHRA, CDR2 YSYEKL. CDR3 length: 15 amino acids. J gave up 4 bases and V 0 bases, and 5 bases lay outside the gene matches. The CDR3 sequence: CASSQEGTVGYGYTF. In DNA, the CDR3 is TGCGCCAGCAGCCAAGAAGGGACAGTGGGCTATGGCTACACCTTC.

CDR3 protein: CASSRGANQPQHF. CDR3 DNA: TGCGCCAGCAGCCGCGGGGCAAATCAGCCCCAGCATTTT. V usage is TRBV5-1 and J usage is TRBJ1-5, with D possibly matching TRBD1 (5 bases). V was cut by 4 bases and J by 4 bases, with 9 bases left in between. Germline values: CDR1 SGHRS, CDR2 YFSETQ. The CDR3 sequence is 13 residues long.

The rearrangement links TRBV29-1 to TRBJ1-2, with TRBD1 matching 7 bases. Germline loops: CDR1 SQVTM, CDR2 ANQGSEA. The trim removed 8 bases at V and 8 bases at J, leaving 11 bases unmatched. This CDR3 has 12 amino acids. CDR3 residues: CSSWTGQRGYTF. Here the CDR3 DNA reads TGCAGCTCCTGGACAGGACAGCGAGGCTACACCTTC.

This clone has just one count. The CDR3, as DNA: TGTGCCAGCAGCGAGACTAGCGGGATCGCAGATACGCAGTATTTT. Amino acid sequence: CASSETSGIADTQYF. V and J are TRBV14 and TRBJ2-3, with TRBD2 matching 11 bases. The CDR3 spans 15 residues. CDR1 and CDR2 (germline): SGHDN, FVKESK. With 5 bases clipped from V and 4 bases from J, the junction kept 5 bases outside the gene matches. The full variable domain, its missing parts supplied by reference TRBV14 and TRBJ2-3, is EAGVTQFPSHSVIEKGQTVTLRCDPISGHDNLYWYRRVMGKEIKFLLHFVKESKQDESGMPNNRFLAERTGGTYSTLKVQPAELEDSGVYFCASSETSGIADTQYFGPGTRLTVL.

The chain links TRBV29-1 to TRBJ2-7, with a possible D match to TRBD1 (6 bases). V lost 0 bases and J 3 bases, leaving 12 bases between the germline ends. The CDR3 is 14 residues long. Germline loops: CDR1 SQVTM, CDR2 ANQGSEA. The CDR3 coding sequence is TGCAGCGTTGAAGACCCAGGGGCTAACTACGAGCAGTACTTC. Its translation is CSVEDPGANYEQYF.